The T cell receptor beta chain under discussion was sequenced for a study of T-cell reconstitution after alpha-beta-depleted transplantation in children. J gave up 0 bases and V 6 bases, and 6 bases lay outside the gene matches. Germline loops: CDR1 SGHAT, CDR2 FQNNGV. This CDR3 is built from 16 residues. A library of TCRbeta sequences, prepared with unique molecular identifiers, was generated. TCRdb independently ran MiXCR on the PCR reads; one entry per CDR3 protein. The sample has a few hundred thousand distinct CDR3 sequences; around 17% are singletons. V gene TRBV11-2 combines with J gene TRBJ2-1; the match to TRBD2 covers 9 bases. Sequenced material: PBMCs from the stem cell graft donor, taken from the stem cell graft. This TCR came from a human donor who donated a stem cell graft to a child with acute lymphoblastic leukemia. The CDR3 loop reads CASREPLAGSYNEQFF. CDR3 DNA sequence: TGTGCCAGCAGAGAACCACTAGCGGGCTCCTACAATGAGCAGTTCTTC.